A selection of T cell receptor beta chains follows, all from one sample in a study of Tregs in tolerant kidney transplant recipients. Sequenced by immunoSEQ multiplex PCR; TCRdb stores in-frame clones only, minus some. Among about 120,000 clones listed, roughly 93% were seen once. Material for sequencing was CD4+ T cells from blood. These receptors all stem from a human donor in good health. Each CDR3 is given with its conserved first and last residue. A D gene is named only where the DNA matches it firmly. Part of the rows lack a size; the others show once, few, many or a class for expanded clones.

-	-	TRBJ1-5	TRBV5-6	14	CASSAGTTRRPQHF	TGTGCCAGCAGCGCCGGGACGACAAGACGGCCCCAGCATTTT
TRBD2	-	TRBJ2-1	TRBV7-2	14	CASSRLAGGGEQFF	TGTGCCAGCAGCCGACTAGCGGGAGGGGGTGAGCAGTTCTTC
TRBD2	-	TRBJ2-5	TRBV6-4	15	CASRRSGLAEETQYF	TGTGCCAGTAGACGTAGCGGACTAGCGGAAGAGACCCAGTACTTC
-	once	TRBJ2-7	TRBV5-1	12	CASSLAGSEQYF	TGCGCCAGCAGCTTGGCCGGGTCCGAGCAGTACTTC
TRBD1	once	TRBJ2-1	TRBV5-1	14	CASSFRDSFNEQFF	TGCGCCAGCAGCTTCCGGGACAGTTTCAATGAGCAGTTCTTC
-	-	TRBJ1-2	TRBV30	11	CAWSLGGGYTF	TGTGCCTGGAGTCTAGGGGGAGGCTACACCTTC
TRBD1	-	TRBJ1-4	TRBV6-1	15	CASSLRDRLNEKLFF	TGTGCCAGCAGTCTAAGGGACAGGCTTAATGAAAAACTGTTTTTT
TRBD2	-	TRBJ2-2	TRBV9	14	CASSVASGAGELFF	TGTGCCAGCAGCGTAGCTAGCGGGGCCGGGGAGCTGTTTTTT
TRBD1	-	TRBJ2-7	TRBV25-1	17	CASSEHGGTGVWDEQYF	TGTGCCAGCAGTGAGCATGGCGGGACAGGGGTTTGGGACGAGCAGTACTTC
-	-	TRBJ1-2	TRBV5-5	17	CASSLRELQDPLYGYTF	TGTGCCAGCAGCTTAAGGGAATTACAGGATCCCCTCTATGGCTACACCTTC
-	-	TRBJ2-3	TRBV18	13	CASSPPHTDTQYF	TGTGCCAGCTCACCACCACACACAGATACGCAGTATTTT
TRBD1	-	TRBJ1-1	TRBV6-1	15	CASSAATGENTEAFF	TGTGCCAGCAGTGCTGCGACAGGGGAGAACACTGAAGCTTTCTTT
TRBD1	-	TRBJ1-1	TRBV27	15	CASSSDRGLNTEAFF	TGTGCCAGCAGCTCGGACAGGGGTTTGAACACTGAAGCTTTCTTT
-	-	TRBJ2-5	TRBV6-5	12	CASSPTGETQYF	TGTGCCAGCAGTCCTACGGGTGAGACCCAGTACTTC
TRBD2	-	TRBJ2-2	TRBV5-1	14	CASTGLADTGELFF	TGCGCCAGCACGGGACTAGCAGACACCGGGGAGCTGTTTTTT
-	once	TRBJ1-5	TRBV6-1	12	CASRDGYQPQHF	TGTGCCAGCAGAGACGGTTATCAGCCCCAGCATTTT
TRBD2	-	TRBJ2-2	TRBV29-1	14	CSGETSGGTGELFF	TGCAGCGGGGAGACTAGCGGGGGTACCGGGGAGCTGTTTTTT
-	-	TRBJ1-6	TRBV6-1	16	CASSEAPTGNLSPLHF	TGTGCCAGCAGTGAAGCCCCCACAGGGAACCTCTCACCCCTCCACTTT
-	-	TRBJ1-1	TRBV18	15	CASSPPLALNTEAFF	TGTGCCAGCTCACCACCGCTGGCTTTGAACACTGAAGCTTTCTTT
TRBD1	once	TRBJ1-5	TRBV30	18	CAWASGTGRFYSNQPQHF	TGTGCCTGGGCCTCTGGGACAGGGCGTTTCTATAGCAATCAGCCCCAGCATTTT
-	-	TRBJ2-3	TRBV15	11	CATSRDFGQNF	TGTGCCACCAGCAGAGATTTCGGACAGAATTTT
-	-	TRBJ2-1	TRBV5-8	16	CASSLLRDTFYNEQFF	TGTGCCAGCAGCTTGCTCCGGGACACATTCTACAATGAGCAGTTCTTC
-	-	TRBJ1-2	TRBV19	11	CASIGYYGYTF	TGTGCCAGTATTGGGTACTATGGCTACACCTTC
TRBD2	-	TRBJ2-5	TRBV2	15	CASSWTSGSLETQYF	TGTGCCAGCAGTTGGACTAGCGGGAGTTTGGAGACCCAGTACTTC
-	-	TRBJ1-1	TRBV27	17	CASSYRFVRSGNTEAFF	TGTGCCAGCAGTTATCGTTTTGTCAGGTCGGGAAACACTGAAGCTTTCTTT
-	-	TRBJ1-1	TRBV19	11	CASSGNTEAFF	TGTGCCAGTAGCGGGAACACTGAAGCTTTCTTT
-	few	TRBJ1-6	TRBV6-1	12	CASSSPNSPLHF	TGTGCCAGCAGTAGCCCTAATTCACCCCTCCACTTT
-	-	TRBJ2-7	TRBV18	13	CASSPGDSYEQYF	TGTGCCAGCTCACCGGGAGACAGCTACGAGCAGTACTTC
TRBD2	-	TRBJ2-6	TRBV15	19	CATSRETHGGASGANVLTF	TGTGCCACCAGCAGAGAGACCCACGGGGGGGCGTCTGGGGCCAACGTCCTGACTTTC
-	few	TRBJ1-1	TRBV5-6	13	CASSLPRNTEAFF	TGTGCCAGCAGCTTGCCCAGGAACACTGAAGCTTTCTTT
TRBD2	-	TRBJ2-3	TRBV5-1	15	CASRGSGGATDTQYF	TGCGCCAGCAGAGGGAGCGGGGGGGCCACAGATACGCAGTATTTT
-	-	TRBJ2-7	TRBV6-5	16	CASSLTTPLGSYEQYF	TGTGCCAGCAGTTTAACAACGCCTCTAGGGTCCTACGAGCAGTACTTC
-	-	TRBJ1-1	TRBV5-1	17	CASSLGQGSKLNTEAFF	TGCGCCAGCAGCTTGGGCCAGGGGTCAAAGCTTAACACTGAAGCTTTCTTT
-	-	TRBJ2-1	TRBV27	15	CASSFDDRNYNEQFF	TGTGCCAGCAGTTTCGACGACAGGAACTACAATGAGCAGTTCTTC
TRBD1	once	TRBJ2-7	TRBV2	14	CASSIQGVSYEQYF	TGTGCCAGCAGTATACAGGGGGTCTCCTACGAGCAGTACTTC
TRBD1	-	TRBJ1-2	TRBV10-3	13	CAIRPRQGSGYTF	TGTGCCATCAGACCAAGACAGGGAAGCGGCTACACCTTC
-	-	TRBJ2-3	TRBV5-4	12	CASSFGTDTQYF	TGTGCCAGCAGTTTTGGCACAGATACGCAGTATTTT
-	-	TRBJ1-2	TRBV6-6	14	CASSPPGNSYGYTF	TGTGCCAGCAGTCCACCCGGGAATAGCTATGGCTACACCTTC
TRBD2	-	TRBJ2-7	TRBV7-2	17	CASSWEGLADSSYEQYF	TGTGCCAGCAGCTGGGAGGGACTAGCGGATAGCTCCTACGAGCAGTACTTC
TRBD2	-	TRBJ2-5	TRBV5-4	14	CASSVGLAGETQYF	TGTGCCAGCAGCGTAGGACTAGCGGGAGAGACCCAGTACTTC
-	-	TRBJ2-5	TRBV5-1	13	CASTGYLPETQYF	TGCGCCAGCACCGGCTACCTCCCAGAGACCCAGTACTTC
TRBD1	-	TRBJ2-7	TRBV19	13	CASTDRGLGEQYF	TGTGCCAGTACCGACAGGGGGCTAGGAGAGCAGTACTTC
TRBD1	-	TRBJ1-2	TRBV4-2	16	CASSHYPGQGFYGYTF	TGTGCCAGCAGCCATTACCCGGGACAGGGATTCTATGGCTACACCTTC
-	-	TRBJ2-1	TRBV5-1	15	CASSPSGLSYNEQFF	TGCGCCAGCAGCCCCAGCGGGCTCTCCTACAATGAGCAGTTCTTC
TRBD1	-	TRBJ1-5	TRBV19	14	CATPDRGGGQPQHF	TGTGCCACCCCAGACAGGGGTGGAGGTCAGCCCCAGCATTTT